Listed below are T cell receptor beta chains from one sample, sequenced in a study of CD4 T cell repertoires in COVID-19. TCRdb keeps only in-frame clones here, not all; method: immunoSEQ multiplex PCR. The sample has about 75,000 clones, around four fifths seen once; the top ten hold around 0.59%. The sequencing used CD4+ T cells from peripheral blood, collected after recovery from COVID-19. The receptors here all came from a human donor who had COVID-19. The CDR3 runs from the conserved cysteine through the conserved F or W. D genes are given only for firm matches. A clone size is listed for some rows: how often the clone was seen (once, few, many), or a class if it is expanded.

J,D,V,size,DNA,CDR3
TRBJ2-1,TRBD2,TRBV7-2,NA,TGTGCCAGCAGCTTGGGACTAGCGGGAGTGGTTGAGCAGTTCTTC,CASSLGLAGVVEQFF
TRBJ2-7,NA,TRBV7-2,NA,TGTGCCAGCAGCTTAGGCCAAAGTCAAGGCACCACCTACGAGCAGTACTTC,CASSLGQSQGTTYEQYF
TRBJ2-5,TRBD1,TRBV2,NA,TGTGCCAGCAAGACGGACAGGGGACATCAAGAGACCCAGTACTTC,CASKTDRGHQETQYF
TRBJ1-4,TRBD1,TRBV13,NA,TGTGCCAGCAGCTTAGGCGGACAGGGGTCTAATGAAAAACTGTTTTTT,CASSLGGQGSNEKLFF
TRBJ1-1,NA,TRBV18,NA,TGTGCCAGCTCACCAAAACAACCGGACAGATTTACCACTGAAGCTTTCTTT,CASSPKQPDRFTTEAFF
TRBJ1-1,TRBD1,TRBV30,few,TGTGCCTGGAGTACGACAGGGGGAGACACTGAAGCTTTCTTT,CAWSTTGGDTEAFF
TRBJ1-2,NA,TRBV11-3,NA,TGTGCCAGCAGCTTAGAAGGGGGGCGCGGAACCTATGGCTACACCTTC,CASSLEGGRGTYGYTF
TRBJ1-5,NA,TRBV3-1/TRBV3-2,NA,TGTGCCAGCAGCCAAAACGGGGCCGGGCAGCCCCAGCATTTT,CASSQNGAGQPQHF
TRBJ1-3,NA,TRBV6-5,NA,TGTGCCAGCGGGGCCAAGGCCATCTCTGGAAACACCATATATTTT,CASGAKAISGNTIYF
TRBJ2-5,TRBD1,TRBV13,NA,TGTGCCAGCAGCTCCTGGACAGGGCAGCGAGAGACCCAGTACTTC,CASSSWTGQRETQYF
TRBJ2-4,TRBD2,TRBV19,NA,TGTGCCAGTGGGCCCCGGGGGGACCTTAAAAACATTCAGTACTTC,CASGPRGDLKNIQYF
TRBJ2-2,NA,TRBV2,NA,TGTGCCAGCAAAGGTTGGGGGAGCACCGGGGAGCTGTTTTTT,CASKGWGSTGELFF
TRBJ2-6,TRBD1,TRBV18,NA,TGTGCCAGCTCACCACCGACAGGGGATGGTGGGGCCAACGTCCTGACTTTC,CASSPPTGDGGANVLTF
TRBJ1-2,NA,TRBV5-4,NA,TGTGCCAGCAGCTTGGGATTAACAGATTATGGCTACACCTTC,CASSLGLTDYGYTF
TRBJ2-7,TRBD1,TRBV5-4,NA,TGTGCCAGCAGCACAACGACAGGGGGTGGCTACGAGCAGTACTTC,CASSTTTGGGYEQYF
TRBJ1-6,NA,TRBV6-1,NA,TGTGCCAGCAGTGTTTCATGGGATAATTCACCCCTCCACTTT,CASSVSWDNSPLHF